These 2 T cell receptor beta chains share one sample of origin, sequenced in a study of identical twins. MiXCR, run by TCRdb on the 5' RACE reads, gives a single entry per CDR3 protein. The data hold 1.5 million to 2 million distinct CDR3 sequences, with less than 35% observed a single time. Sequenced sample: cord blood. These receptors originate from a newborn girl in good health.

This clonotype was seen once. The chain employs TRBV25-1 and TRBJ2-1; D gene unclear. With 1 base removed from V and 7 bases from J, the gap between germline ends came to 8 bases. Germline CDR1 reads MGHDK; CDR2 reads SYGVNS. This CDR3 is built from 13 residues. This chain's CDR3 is CASSESYGNEQFF. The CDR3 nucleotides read TGTGCCAGCAGTGAATCTTACGGGAATGAGCAGTTCTTC.

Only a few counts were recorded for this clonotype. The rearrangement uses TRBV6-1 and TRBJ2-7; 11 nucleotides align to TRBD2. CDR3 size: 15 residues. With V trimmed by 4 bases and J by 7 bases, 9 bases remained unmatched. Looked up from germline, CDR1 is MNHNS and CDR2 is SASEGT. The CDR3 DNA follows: TGTGCCAGCAGTGGACTAGCGGGACCCTACAATGAGCAGTACTTC. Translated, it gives CASSGLAGPYNEQYF.